Each of the 10 T cell receptor beta chains below was sequenced from the same sample in a study of cytomegalovirus exposure and HLA in healthy donors. The PCR contained 60 Vbeta and 13 Jbeta primers. Clones were read by immunoSEQ multiplex PCR, and TCRdb kept only the in-frame ones, dropping some. The sample has about 200,000 clones; approximately 79% are singletons. Source material: PBMCs. The source is a middle-aged man in good health and CMV-seronegative.

The sample holds a few counts of this clone. J is TRBJ2-3 and V is TRBV9, with TRBD2 identical over 8 bases. CDR3 length: 16 residues. J gave up 7 bases and V 0 bases, and 10 bases lay outside the gene matches. Germline CDR1 is SGDLS and CDR2 is YYNGEE. The CDR3 DNA reads as TGTGCCAGCAGCGTAGAAGCGGGGGCCCAAAGTCATACGCAGTATTTT. It codes for CASSVEAGAQSHTQYF.

The sample holds a few counts of this clone. As DNA, the CDR3 is TGTGCCAGCAGACACAGGGGGAATGAGCAGTTCTTC. Residues: CASRHRGNEQFF. V usage is TRBV27 and J usage is TRBJ2-1; 8 bases align to TRBD1. The CDR3 spans 12 residues. The J segment lost 7 bases and the V segment lost 6 bases, leaving 2 bases of the junction unmatched. Germline V gene data show CDR1 as MNHEY and CDR2 as SMNVEV (reference sequence).

This chain connects TRBV30 to TRBJ2-5; TRBD2 agrees at 8 bases. Judging by the DNA end, TRBJ2-7 fits better; the J call may be wrong. CDR1 is GTSNPN and CDR2 is SVGIG in the germline V gene (reference sequence). The CDR3 has 13 residues. The DNA of the CDR3 is TGTGCCTGGAGTGGCGGGGGGACCTCCGAGCAGTACTTC. It translates to CAWSGGGTSEQYF.

The chain is built from TRBV5-1 and TRBJ2-7; 8 nucleotides line up with TRBD1. V was clipped by 4 bases and J by 3 bases; unmatched bases: 9. The CDR3 is 15 amino acids. The germline V gene encodes CDR1 SGHRS and CDR2 YFSETQ. CDR3 residues: CASSIRTGRIYEQYF. The CDR3 nucleotides read TGCGCCAGCAGCATAAGGACAGGGAGGATCTACGAGCAGTACTTC.

This clone has only one observation. The genes are TRBV11-2 and TRBJ1-1, with D uncertain. V lost 2 bases and J 7 bases, leaving 8 bases between the germline ends. This CDR3 has 12 amino acids. The germline CDR1 and CDR2 sequences are SGHAT and FQNNGV. CDR3: CASSLLTFEAFF. The CDR3 DNA reads as TGTGCCAGCAGCTTACTAACTTTTGAAGCTTTCTTT.

The genes are TRBV7-3 and TRBJ1-1; possibly TRBD1 for D (6 bases). Trimming pared 4 bases from V and 1 base from J, leaving 10 bases between. This CDR3 is built from 14 residues. The germline V gene has CDR1 SGHTA and CDR2 FQGTGA. The CDR3 DNA is TGTGCCAGCAGCTGGTCGGACAGGAACACTGAAGCTTTCTTT. It encodes CASSWSDRNTEAFF. Drawing the rest from reference TRBV7-3 and TRBJ1-1, the complete variable domain is GAGVSQTPSNKVTEKGKYVELRCDPISGHTALYWYRQSLGQGPEFLIYFQGTGAADDSGLPNDRFFAVRPEGSVSTLKIQRTERGDSAVYLCASSWSDRNTEAFFGQGTRLTVV.

The CDR3 DNA follows: TGTGCCAGCAGGAAACAGGGGACACTAGCGGGACCCTCCTACAATGAGCAGTTCTTC. It yields the protein CASRKQGTLAGPSYNEQFF. The chain carries TRBV5-6 and TRBJ2-1; 10 nucleotides line up with TRBD2. Germline V lookup: CDR1 SGHDT, CDR2 YYEEEE. This CDR3 comprises 19 residues. V shed 5 bases, J shed 0 bases, and the junction held 14 bases outside the gene matches.

This clone was counted only a few times. The rearrangement uses TRBV18 and TRBJ1-2, with D unclear. Germline V gene sequence: CDR1 KGHSH, CDR2 LQKENI. The CDR3 covers 13 residues. Deletions cut 2 bases from V and 3 bases from J, with 7 bases between. CDR3 sequence: CASSPGEYYGYTF. In DNA form, the CDR3 reads TGTGCCAGCTCACCAGGAGAATACTATGGCTACACCTTC.

The chain has TRBV5-5 and TRBJ2-3; 13 nucleotides agree with TRBD2. Germline V gene data show CDR1 as SGHKS and CDR2 as YYEKEE (reference sequence). The CDR3 has 19 residues. V lost 5 bases to trimming and J lost 4 bases; unmatched junction nucleotides: 16. This CDR3 is CASRPPGAGTSGIPDTQYF. CDR3 DNA sequence: TGTGCCAGCAGACCGCCGGGGGCAGGGACTAGCGGGATACCAGATACGCAGTATTTT.

The V call is TRBV11-2, the J call TRBJ1-4, with D uncertain. Germline V gives CDR1 SGHAT, CDR2 FQNNGV. The CDR3 loop spans 15 amino acids. The V gene lost 3 bases and the J gene lost 0 bases, with 8 bases spanning the gap. The DNA for the CDR3 is TGTGCCAGCAGCTTGTCCCCAACAACTAATGAAAAACTGTTTTTT. Protein: CASSLSPTTNEKLFF.